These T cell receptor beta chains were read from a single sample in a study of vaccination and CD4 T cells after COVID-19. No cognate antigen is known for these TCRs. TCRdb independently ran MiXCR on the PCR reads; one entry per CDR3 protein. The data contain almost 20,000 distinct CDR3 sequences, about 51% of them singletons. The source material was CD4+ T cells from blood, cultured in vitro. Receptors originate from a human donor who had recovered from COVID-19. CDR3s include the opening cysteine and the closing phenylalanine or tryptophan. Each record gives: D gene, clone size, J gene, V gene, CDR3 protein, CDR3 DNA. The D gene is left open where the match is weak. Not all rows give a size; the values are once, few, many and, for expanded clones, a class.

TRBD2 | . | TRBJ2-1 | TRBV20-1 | CSARRPLAGYNEQFF | TGCAGTGCTAGACGACCGCTAGCGGGCTACAATGAGCAGTTCTTC
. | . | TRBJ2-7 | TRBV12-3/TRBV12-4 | CASSFSAGSVYEQYF | TGTGCCAGCAGTTTTTCGGCGGGATCCGTCTACGAGCAGTACTTC
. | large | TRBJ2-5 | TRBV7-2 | CASSPPTRTFQETQYF | TGTGCCAGCAGCCCGCCCACCCGGACATTCCAAGAGACCCAGTACTTC
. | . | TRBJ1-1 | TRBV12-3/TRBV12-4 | CASSIMNTEAFF | TGTGCCAGCAGTATTATGAACACTGAAGCTTTCTTT
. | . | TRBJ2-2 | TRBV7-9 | CASSLGQNTGELFF | TGTGCCAGCAGCCTCGGGCAAAACACCGGGGAGCTGTTTTTT
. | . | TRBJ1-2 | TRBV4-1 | CASSQDLSAANYGYTF | TGCGCCAGCAGCCAAGACTTAAGCGCCGCTAACTATGGCTACACCTTC
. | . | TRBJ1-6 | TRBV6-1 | CASALGGRYNSPLHF | TGTGCCAGCGCGCTCGGGGGCCGCTATAATTCACCCCTCCACTTT
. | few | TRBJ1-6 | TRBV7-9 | CASSPDGPHNSPLHF | TGTGCCAGCAGCCCCGACGGGCCCCATAATTCACCCCTCCACTTT
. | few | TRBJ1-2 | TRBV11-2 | CASSLDVDLGYGYTF | TGTGCCAGCAGCTTAGATGTGGACTTAGGCTATGGCTACACCTTC
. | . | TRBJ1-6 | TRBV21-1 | CASSKGTENSPLHF | TGTGCCAGCAGCAAAGGGACCGAGAATTCACCCCTCCACTTT
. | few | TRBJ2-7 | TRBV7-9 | CASSLEGGRTSEQYF | TGTGCCAGCAGCTTAGAGGGTGGGAGGACATCCGAGCAGTACTTC
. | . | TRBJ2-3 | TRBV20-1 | CSAREPLTQYF | TGCAGTGCTAGAGAACCCCTAACGCAGTATTTT
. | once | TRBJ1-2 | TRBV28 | CASRPLTLYANYGYTF | TGTGCCAGCAGACCGCTAACACTTTACGCTAACTATGGCTACACCTTC
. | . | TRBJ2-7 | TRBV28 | CATDTFYEQYF | TGTGCCACCGACACCTTCTACGAGCAGTACTTC
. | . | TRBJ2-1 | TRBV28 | CASTTWGRERDNEQFF | TGTGCCAGCACCACATGGGGGCGGGAGAGGGACAATGAGCAGTTCTTC
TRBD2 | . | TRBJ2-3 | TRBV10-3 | CAISGPQLAGISGTDTQYF | TGTGCCATCAGTGGGCCCCAACTAGCGGGGATTTCGGGCACAGATACGCAGTATTTT
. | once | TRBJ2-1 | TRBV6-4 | CASSDRSYNEQFF | TGTGCCAGCAGTGATCGGAGTTACAATGAGCAGTTCTTC
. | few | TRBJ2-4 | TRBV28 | CASSFEYIQYF | TGTGCCAGCAGTTTCGAATACATTCAGTACTTC
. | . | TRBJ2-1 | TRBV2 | CASRETTTHNEQFF | TGTGCCAGCAGGGAGACTACTACTCACAATGAGCAGTTCTTC
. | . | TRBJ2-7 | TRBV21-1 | CASSKVEDRDYEQYF | TGTGCCAGCAGCAAAGTGGAGGACAGGGACTACGAGCAGTACTTC
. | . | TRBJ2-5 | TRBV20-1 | CSARDLGGNQETQYF | TGCAGTGCTAGAGATCTGGGAGGTAATCAAGAGACCCAGTACTTC
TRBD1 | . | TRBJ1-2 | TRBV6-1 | CASRRDSNYGYTF | TGTGCCAGCAGACGGGACAGTAACTATGGCTACACCTTC
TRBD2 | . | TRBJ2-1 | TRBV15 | CATSRISGGSYNEQFF | TGTGCCACCAGCAGGATTAGCGGGGGATCCTACAATGAGCAGTTCTTC
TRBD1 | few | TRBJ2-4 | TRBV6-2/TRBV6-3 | CASSYRSAGGRDIQYF | TGTGCCAGCAGTTACCGTTCTGCAGGGGGCCGGGACATTCAGTACTTC
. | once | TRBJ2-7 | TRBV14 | CASSLSGGSYEQYF | TGTGCCAGCAGCCTCAGTGGAGGCTCCTACGAGCAGTACTTC
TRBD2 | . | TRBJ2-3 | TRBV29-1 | CSAGSGGAADTQYF | TGCAGCGCCGGAAGCGGGGGGGCGGCAGATACGCAGTATTTT
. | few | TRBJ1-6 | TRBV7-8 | CASSSAATGSTASPLHF | TGTGCCAGCAGCTCAGCGGCGACAGGCTCAACCGCCTCACCCCTCCACTTT
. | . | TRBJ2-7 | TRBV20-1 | CSALRGEQYF | TGCAGTGCTCTTAGGGGGGAGCAGTACTTC
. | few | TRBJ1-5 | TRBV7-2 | CASSPPGTKQPQHF | TGTGCCAGCAGCCCCCCCGGGACAAAGCAGCCCCAGCATTTT
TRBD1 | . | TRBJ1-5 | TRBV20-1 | CSARWDSLENQPQHF | TGCAGTGCTAGATGGGACAGCCTGGAAAATCAGCCCCAGCATTTT
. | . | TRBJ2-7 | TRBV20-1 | CSATTGSTTEQYF | TGCAGTGCTACGACGGGGAGTACCACCGAGCAGTACTTC
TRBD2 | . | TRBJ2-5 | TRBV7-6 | CASSLTSGGGETQYF | TGTGCCAGCAGCTTAACTAGCGGGGGAGGGGAGACCCAGTACTTC
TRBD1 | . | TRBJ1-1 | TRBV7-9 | CASSFVFGGRDRENTEAFF | TGTGCCAGCAGCTTCGTATTTGGGGGCCGGGACAGAGAGAACACTGAAGCTTTCTTT
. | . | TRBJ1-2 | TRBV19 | CASKRDFLTNYGYTF | TGTGCCAGTAAAAGGGACTTCCTCACTAACTATGGCTACACCTTC
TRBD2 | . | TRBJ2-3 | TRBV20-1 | CSAMAGTSGRGGTDTQYF | TGCAGTGCTATGGCCGGGACTAGCGGGAGGGGGGGGACAGATACGCAGTATTTT
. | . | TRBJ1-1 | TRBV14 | CASSPFRLTNTEAFF | TGTGCCAGCAGCCCCTTCAGACTGACAAACACTGAAGCTTTCTTT
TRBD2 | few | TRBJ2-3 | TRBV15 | CATSRARLAGSTDTQYF | TGTGCCACCAGCAGAGCCAGACTAGCGGGAAGCACAGATACGCAGTATTTT
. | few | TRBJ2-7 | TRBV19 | CASSSRHQIGYEQYF | TGTGCCAGTAGTTCGAGACATCAAATCGGCTACGAGCAGTACTTC
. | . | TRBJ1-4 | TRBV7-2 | CASSLQQKELFF | TGTGCCAGCAGCTTACAACAGAAAGAACTGTTTTTT
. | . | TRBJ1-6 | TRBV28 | CASGRTGDSPLHF | TGTGCCAGCGGCCGGACGGGGGATTCACCCCTCCACTTT
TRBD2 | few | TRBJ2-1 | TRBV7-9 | CASSRPSGRHNEQFF | TGTGCCAGCAGCCGCCCTAGCGGGAGGCACAATGAGCAGTTCTTC
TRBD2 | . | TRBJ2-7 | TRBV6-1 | CASSLTAGVGSYEQYF | TGTGCCAGCAGTCTTACGGCGGGAGTCGGGTCCTACGAGCAGTACTTC
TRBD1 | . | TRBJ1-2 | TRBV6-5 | CASSSGGYGYTF | TGTGCCAGCAGTTCAGGGGGGTATGGCTACACCTTC
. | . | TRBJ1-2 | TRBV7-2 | CASSVGPAYGYTF | TGTGCCAGCAGCGTGGGGCCGGCCTATGGCTACACCTTC
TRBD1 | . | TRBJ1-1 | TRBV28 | CASSGGQGPMKAFF | TGTGCCAGCAGCGGGGGACAGGGGCCAATGAAAGCTTTCTTT
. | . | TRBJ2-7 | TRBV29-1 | CSVASGTYEQYF | TGCAGCGTTGCTTCAGGGACCTACGAGCAGTACTTC
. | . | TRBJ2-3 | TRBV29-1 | CSVGPGTSTDTQYF | TGCAGCGTTGGTCCCGGGACTAGCACAGATACGCAGTATTTT
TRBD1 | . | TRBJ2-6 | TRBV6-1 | CASRGQKTSFSGANVLTF | TGTGCCAGCAGGGGACAGAAGACATCATTCAGTGGGGCCAACGTCCTGACTTTC
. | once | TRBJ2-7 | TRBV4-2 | CASSTPPQARSFREQYF | TGTGCCAGCAGCACCCCTCCACAAGCGAGGAGTTTTCGCGAGCAGTACTTC
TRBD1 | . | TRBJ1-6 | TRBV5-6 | CAGSLGQGWSPLHF | TGTGCCGGCAGCTTGGGACAGGGGTGGTCACCCCTCCACTTT